Listed here are 9 T cell receptor beta chains from one sample, sequenced in a study of shared clonotypes between healthy human individuals. Sequencing used immunoSEQ multiplex PCR; TCRdb keeps in-frame clones, though not all of them. The table has approximately 2,000,000 clones, around 93% seen once. Sequenced material: naive CD4+ T cells from PBMCs. The subset here: CD45RA+ positively selected. The receptor source for this set is a man between 18 and 29 years old in good health. Some clones in this sample may be carry-over from other donors' samples.

This clone has a handful of counts. This chain connects TRBV7-9 to TRBJ1-2, with D unclear. The CDR3 is made up of 12 amino acids. Germline V gene sequence: CDR1 SEHNR, CDR2 FQNEAQ (reference sequence). Deletions cut 2 bases from V and 6 bases from J, with 7 bases between. CDR3 protein: CASSLSEDGYTF. The DNA of the CDR3 is TGTGCCAGCAGCTTATCAGAAGATGGCTACACCTTC.

The chain combines TRBV30 with TRBJ2-7; weak D call: TRBD2 (5 bases). V lost 4 bases and J 3 bases, leaving 13 bases between the germline ends. In germline, CDR1 is GTSNPN, CDR2 SVGIG (reference sequence). CDR3 length: 13 amino acids. The DNA of the CDR3 is TGTGCCTGGACTCGGGATGTGGTCTACGAGCAGTACTTC. Protein: CAWTRDVVYEQYF.

The V gene is TRBV10-3, the J gene TRBJ2-5; 11 positions match TRBD2. The better agreement between TRBJ2-7 and the DNA end casts doubt on the J call. The CDR3 is made up of 14 amino acids. The V gene's germline CDR1 is ENHRY and CDR2 SYGVKD. The CDR3, as DNA: TGTGCCATGGGGGGGACTAGCGGATCCTACGAGCAGTACTTC. As protein: CAMGGTSGSYEQYF.

The genes are TRBV2 and TRBJ2-7; D call uncertain. The V gene's germline CDR1 is SNHLY and CDR2 FYNNEI. V was clipped by 5 bases and J by 6 bases, with 14 bases between them. The CDR3 consists of 13 residues. The CDR3 region has the DNA TGTGCCAGCAGTAGCTCGGAGTCGGGCGAGCAGTACTTC. Amino acid sequence: CASSSSESGEQYF.

This chain links TRBV7-2 with TRBJ2-5; weak D call: TRBD1 (5 bases). Trimming pared 1 base from V and 4 bases from J, leaving 10 bases between. The germline gives CDR1 SGHTA, CDR2 FQGNSA. This CDR3 comprises 14 residues. The CDR3 DNA reads TGTGCCAGCAGCTTAGGGGAAGGGGCAGAGACCCAGTACTTC. Amino acid sequence: CASSLGEGAETQYF.

This chain joins TRBV6-1 and TRBJ1-2; no clear D gene. Germline V CDR1 and CDR2: MNHNS, SASEGT. The CDR3 is made up of 16 amino acids. Trimming took off 0 bases at V and 4 bases at J, with 15 bases between the two ends. The CDR3 spells CASSEARPPPGYGYTF. Here the CDR3 DNA reads TGTGCCAGCAGTGAAGCGCGGCCGCCGCCTGGCTATGGCTACACCTTC.

This sequence joins TRBV28 and TRBJ2-4, with 8 bases matching TRBD1. Trimming cost V 2 bases and J 0 bases; bases outside gene matches: 9. This CDR3 is 18 amino acids long. CDR1 is MDHEN, CDR2 SYDVKM, per germline. The CDR3 DNA sequence: TGTGCCAGCAGTTTAAGTCGGACAGGGACCTTAGCCAAAAACATTCAGTACTTC. This encodes CASSLSRTGTLAKNIQYF.

This chain uses TRBV5-6 with TRBJ2-3; TRBD1 agrees at 10 bases. The V segment lost 5 bases and the J segment 2 bases; nucleotides outside the gene matches: 5. This CDR3 spans 15 amino acids. CDR1 and CDR2 from the germline V gene are SGHDT and YYEEEE. This CDR3 is CASRRTGGYTDTQYF. The DNA for the CDR3 is TGTGCCAGCAGAAGGACAGGGGGTTACACAGATACGCAGTATTTT.

The rearrangement links TRBV7-8 to TRBJ1-1; no reliable D call. V was pared by 4 bases and J by 0 bases, with 15 bases between. CDR3 length: 16 residues. Germline values: CDR1 SGHVS, CDR2 FQNEAQ. The CDR3: CASSYRGRRMNTEAFF. The CDR3 DNA reads TGTGCCAGCAGCTACCGAGGACGGCGCATGAACACTGAAGCTTTCTTT.